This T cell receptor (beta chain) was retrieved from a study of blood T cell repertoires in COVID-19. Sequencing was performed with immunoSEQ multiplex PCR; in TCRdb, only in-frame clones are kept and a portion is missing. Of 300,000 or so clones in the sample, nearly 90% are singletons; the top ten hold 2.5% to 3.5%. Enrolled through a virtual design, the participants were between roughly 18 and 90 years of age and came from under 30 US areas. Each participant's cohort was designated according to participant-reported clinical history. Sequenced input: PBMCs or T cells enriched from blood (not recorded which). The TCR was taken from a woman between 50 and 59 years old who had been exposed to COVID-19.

CDR3 residues: CASSPQGDQPQHF. The CDR3 DNA is TGTGCCAGCAGTCCACAGGGGGACCAGCCCCAGCATTTT. The rearrangement uses TRBV6-5 and TRBJ1-5; 8 nucleotides line up with TRBD1. Germline-derived CDR1 and CDR2 are MNHEY and SVGAGI. The CDR3 has 13 residues. Losses at the gene ends were 5 bases for V and 7 bases for J; bases not matched to a gene: 4.